This T cell receptor (beta chain) was retrieved from a study of cytomegalovirus exposure and HLA in healthy donors. As concerns this clone: Its antigen is currently unknown.

CDR3 length: 13 residues. V lost 3 bases and J 6 bases, leaving 15 bases between the germline ends. Germline loops: CDR1 SQVTM, CDR2 ANQGSEA. Study-level points and caveats: Previously analyzed data showed that most TCR beta V segments were productive at a frequency of about 90% or about 30%. Most sequenced TCRs were rare (though some public TCRs occurred in many donors).

Primers: 60 Vbeta forward and 13 Jbeta reverse. Here immunoSEQ multiplex PCR was the method, and the copy in TCRdb shows in-frame clones only, minus some. The sample holds 190,000 or so clones, approximately 79% seen once. The receptor comes from a girl between 5 and 17 years old in good health and CMV-seropositive. The sequenced material came from PBMCs. This chain joins TRBV29-1 and TRBJ2-7, with D possibly TRBD2 on 7 matching bases. The CDR3 DNA sequence: TGCAGCGTTGACAGGGGAGGGTACGGCGAGCAGTACTTC. It encodes CSVDRGGYGEQYF.